Listed here is a single T cell receptor beta chain. What it binds is not known. Researchers ran the PCR with 60 Vbeta and 13 Jbeta primers. Produced via immunoSEQ multiplex PCR; TCRdb's table is partial and in-frame only. The sample lists under 200,000 clones; about 71% were seen once. The data stem from a study of cytomegalovirus exposure and HLA in healthy donors. General study points: Many donors shared some public TCRs, even though most TCR sequences were rare. Among donors in an Asian-associated ancestry cluster, a later analysis reportedly found fewer N-insertions than the roughly 730-donor mean. Reports showed the classifier diagnosing cytomegalovirus status with high specificity and sensitivity.

Trimming left V 5 bases short and J 3 bases short, with 8 bases between. The germline V gene has CDR1 LNHDA and CDR2 SQIVND (reference sequence). CDR3 length: 13 residues. The J gene is TRBJ2-1, the V gene TRBV19; D is ambiguous. What was sequenced was PBMCs. The source of this sequence is a woman aged 40 to 50 in good health and CMV-seropositive. The CDR3 sequence is CASSQAHYNEQFF. The DNA for the CDR3 is TGTGCCAGTAGTCAGGCACACTACAATGAGCAGTTCTTC.